The 27 T cell receptor beta chains reported below all come from one sample, sequenced in a study of response to subunit inactivated influenza vaccine. TCRdb re-called the RT-PCR reads through MiXCR, storing one row per CDR3 protein. Among about 780,000 distinct CDR3 sequences listed, less than 20% were seen once. The material sequenced was PBMCs from blood, taken around 5 days after vaccination. Every receptor here comes from a man aged 50 to 60 who received an inactivated influenza vaccine.

The V call is TRBV2, the J call TRBJ2-7; D call uncertain. With 8 bases removed from V and 0 bases from J, the gap between germline ends came to 11 bases. Germline CDR1 is SNHLY and CDR2 is FYNNEI. CDR3 length equals 13 residues. The CDR3 here is CASVSAYSYEQYF. The CDR3 region has the DNA TGTGCCAGCGTATCGGCTTACTCCTACGAGCAGTACTTC.

The chain recombines TRBV4-3 with TRBJ2-7; 9 bases line up with TRBD1. Germline trimming cut 4 bases from V and 3 bases from J; bases unmatched to any gene: 7. The CDR3 runs 15 residues. The germline V gene encodes CDR1 LGHNA and CDR2 YSLEER. The CDR3 here is CASSRDRGWNYEQYF. In DNA, the CDR3 is TGCGCCAGCAGCCGAGACAGGGGGTGGAACTACGAGCAGTACTTC.

The V and J genes are TRBV12-3 or TRBV12-4 and TRBJ1-4; a weak D match, TRBD1 (5 bases). Trimming took 4 bases from V and 8 from J, leaving 11 bases between them. The CDR3 has 13 amino acids. CDR3 loop: CASSSGFLEKLFF. The CDR3 DNA is TGTGCCAGCAGTTCAGGGTTTCTGGAAAAACTGTTTTTT.

This clonotype came up a few times. The chain joins TRBV24-1 to TRBJ2-5, with D possibly being TRBD1 (5 bases). Germline values: CDR1 KGHDR, CDR2 SFDVKD. The CDR3 runs 17 residues. V was shortened by 1 base and J by 1 base, with 15 bases between the two germline ends. CDR3 nucleotide sequence: TGTGCCACCAGTGATTTAGCCAACGTCAGGGTCCAAGAGACCCAGTACTTC. This codes for CATSDLANVRVQETQYF.

This chain uses TRBV20-1 with TRBJ2-7; 10 bases fit TRBD1. Losses at the gene ends were 3 bases for V and 0 bases for J; bases not matched to a gene: 8. The CDR3 has 16 amino acids. The germline V gene encodes CDR1 DFQATT and CDR2 SNEGSKA (reference sequence). The DNA of the CDR3 is TGCAGTGCTAGCAGGACAGGGGGAACGAGCTCCTACGAGCAGTACTTC. It specifies CSASRTGGTSSYEQYF.

The CDR3 DNA is TGTGCCAGCAGTGAAGCAGGGGGCACAAAAGAGACCCAGTACTTC. This gives the protein CASSEAGGTKETQYF. This chain links TRBV2 with TRBJ2-5; the match to TRBD1 covers 7 bases. CDR3 length equals 15 residues. V lost 0 bases and J lost 3; bases outside the gene matches: 4. CDR1 is SNHLY, CDR2 FYNNEI, per germline.

This clonotype was counted only a few times. This chain links TRBV7-2 with TRBJ2-5; D gene ambiguous. Trimming took off 0 bases at V and 2 bases at J, with 13 bases between the two ends. This CDR3 region has 16 residues. Germline-derived CDR1 and CDR2 are SGHTA and FQGNSA. CDR3 sequence: CASSLAATSLQETQYF. CDR3 DNA sequence: TGTGCCAGCAGCTTAGCGGCCACTTCTCTGCAAGAGACCCAGTACTTC.

This clonotype was observed a handful of times. The chain links TRBV5-1 to TRBJ2-2; tentatively, D is TRBD2 (5 bases). The CDR3 is 15 residues long. Germline V CDR1 and CDR2: SGHRS, YFSETQ. The ends were cut back, 3 bases at V and 4 bases at J, with 13 bases in the middle. CDR3 nucleotide sequence: TGCGCCAGCAGCTCTTATAGCGTGAGCACCGGGGAGCTGTTTTTT. As protein: CASSSYSVSTGELFF. Looking up the rest from reference TRBV5-1 and TRBJ2-2 gives the full variable domain: KAGVTQTPRYLIKTRGQQVTLSCSPISGHRSVSWYQQTPGQGLQFLFEYFSETQRNKGNFPGRFSGRQFSNSRSEMNVSTLELGDSALYLCASSSYSVSTGELFFGEGSRLTVL.

Many counts were recorded for this clonotype. The chain recombines TRBV28 with TRBJ2-2; D is undetermined. V lost 3 bases and J 5 bases, leaving 4 bases between the germline ends. Germline CDR1 reads MDHEN; CDR2 reads SYDVKM. The CDR3 extends over 12 amino acids. The DNA of the CDR3 is TGTGCCAGCAGTTTCCTGACCGGGGAGCTGTTTTTT. Its protein product is CASSFLTGELFF.

Points on this clonotype: One end of the junction varies from germline; a read error may be responsible. This chain uses TRBV7-2 with TRBJ2-5; D unresolved. The germline gives CDR1 SGHTA, CDR2 FQGNSA. The CDR3 is 12 residues long. The chain's CDR3 is CVSSLVRETQYF. The DNA for the CDR3 is TGTGTCAGCAGCTTAGTTCGCGAGACCCAGTACTTC.

The V and J genes are TRBV3-1 and TRBJ2-7; possibly TRBD1 for D (5 bases). The germline V gene encodes CDR1 LGHDT and CDR2 YNNKEL (reference sequence). The length of the CDR3 is 16 residues. V was shortened by 1 base and J by 6 bases, with 19 bases between the two germline ends. The CDR3 DNA is TGTGCCAGCAGCCAAGGGGCCGCAGGGCCTACGTCCGAGCAGTACTTC. Translated, it gives CASSQGAAGPTSEQYF.

This rearrangement joins TRBV4-2 to TRBJ2-7; perhaps TRBD1 as D (5 bases). The CDR3 has 16 residues. Germline V gives CDR1 LGHNA, CDR2 YNFKEQ. Between the trimmed V and J ends, which lost 1 base and 2 bases, there was a span of 15 bases. CDR3 protein: CASSQGNRQRTYEQYF. The CDR3 DNA follows: TGTGCCAGCAGCCAAGGAAACAGGCAACGGACCTACGAGCAGTACTTC.

This clonotype has a handful of counts. V is TRBV20-1 and J is TRBJ1-4; no reliable D call. The V and J ends lost 2 bases and 11 bases respectively, with 9 bases between them. The CDR3 runs to 11 residues. CDR1 DFQATT and CDR2 SNEGSKA come from the germline V gene (reference sequence). The CDR3 bases are TGCAGTGCTAGAATTAGTGAGAAACTGTTTTTT. Its protein product is CSARISEKLFF.

This clonotype was detected only a few times. V gene TRBV4-3 combines with J gene TRBJ2-1, with D possibly matching TRBD2 (5 bases). The CDR3 totals 16 residues. The V gene lost 0 bases and the J gene lost 5 bases, with 14 bases spanning the gap. Per the germline V gene, CDR1 is LGHNA and CDR2 is YSLEER. CDR3 in DNA: TGCGCCAGCAGCCAAGATCCTGGGTTCGGGAACAATGAGCAGTTCTTC. Amino acid sequence: CASSQDPGFGNNEQFF.

The rearrangement uses TRBV10-3 and TRBJ2-1; 9 nucleotides match TRBD2. Germline trimming cut 4 bases from V and 6 bases from J; bases unmatched to any gene: 7. CDR3 length: 15 residues. CDR1 is ENHRY, CDR2 SYGVKD, per germline. CDR3 coding DNA: TGTGCCATCAGTGGCATGGGCGGGAGGGCCAATGAGCAGTTCTTC. As protein: CAISGMGGRANEQFF.

This clonotype was seen a handful of times. CDR3 coding DNA: TGTGCCGCGGAGGGGACAGTCGGGGAGACCCAGTACTTC. Encoded protein: CAAEGTVGETQYF. V gene TRBV6-1 combines with J gene TRBJ2-5, with D possibly TRBD1 on 7 matching bases. CDR1 is MNHNS, CDR2 SASEGT, per germline. The CDR3 loop spans 13 amino acids. Trimming took 11 bases from V and 5 from J, leaving 18 bases between them.

This clonotype came up a few times. This sequence joins TRBV5-6 and TRBJ2-4; D ambiguous. Deletions cut 0 bases from V and 0 bases from J, with 10 bases between. The CDR3 runs 16 residues. Per the germline V gene, CDR1 is SGHDT and CDR2 is YYEEEE. The CDR3: CASSLARLLAKNIQYF. CDR3 DNA: TGTGCCAGCAGCTTGGCCAGACTCCTAGCCAAAAACATTCAGTACTTC. The variable domain in full, completed from reference TRBV5-6 and TRBJ2-4, reads DAGVTQSPTHLIKTRGQQVTLRCSPKSGHDTVSWYQQALGQGPQFIFQYYEEEERQRGNFPDRFSGHQFPNYSSELNVNALLLGDSALYLCASSLARLLAKNIQYFGAGTRLSVL.

The V and J genes are TRBV12-3 or TRBV12-4 and TRBJ1-4, with D hard to call. The ends were cut back, 5 bases at V and 6 bases at J, with 4 bases in the middle. The CDR3 length is 11 residues. CDR3 DNA: TGTGCCAGCAGTGTGTATGAAAAACTGTTTTTT. Its protein product is CASSVYEKLFF.

This clonotype showed up just a few times. The chain carries TRBV7-2 and TRBJ2-7, with 8 bases that match TRBD2. The junction had 9 bases not matched to a gene; V was cut back by 4 bases and J by 1 base. The CDR3 is made up of 16 amino acids. Germline V gene lookup returns CDR1 SGHTA and CDR2 FQGNSA. The CDR3 bases are TGTGCCAGCAGCTCGGGAGGGACTATTTCGTCCTACGAGCAGTACTTC. Translated: CASSSGGTISSYEQYF.

The chain carries TRBV29-1 and TRBJ2-5; D unresolved. Trimming cost V 0 bases and J 1 base, with 15 bases left between them. Germline V gene lookup returns CDR1 SQVTM and CDR2 ANQGSEA. This CDR3 contains 16 residues. CDR3: CSVEDSVLGSQETQYF. DNA for the CDR3: TGCAGCGTTGAAGATTCCGTCCTAGGCAGCCAAGAGACCCAGTACTTC.

This clonotype was seen ten or more times. The rearrangement joins TRBV6-5 to TRBJ2-5; D remains ambiguous. Germline V lookup: CDR1 MNHEY, CDR2 SVGAGI. The V end lost 0 bases, the J end lost 5 bases, and 10 bases lay between the germline ends. This CDR3 is built from 14 residues. This CDR3 is CASSYSEYAETQYF. For the CDR3, the DNA is TGTGCCAGCAGTTACTCCGAGTATGCGGAGACCCAGTACTTC.

This clonotype has a count of ten or more. The chain carries TRBV29-1 and TRBJ2-1, with TRBD2 matching over 13 bases. The junction had 7 bases not matched to a gene; V was cut back by 7 bases and J by 7 bases. Per the germline V gene, CDR1 is SQVTM and CDR2 is ANQGSEA. This CDR3 region has 14 residues. CDR3 in DNA: TGCAGCGCAAAACTAGCGGGAGGGGAAAATGAGCAGTTCTTC. It translates to CSAKLAGGENEQFF.

The chain is built from TRBV24-1 and TRBJ2-6; the D is unclear. Deletions cut 4 bases from V and 2 bases from J, with 11 bases between. This CDR3 has 16 residues. Germline CDR1 KGHDR, CDR2 SFDVKD. The DNA for the CDR3 is TGTGCCACCAGTGACCCCGGAAAAGCTGGGGCCAACGTCCTGACTTTC. Translating gives CATSDPGKAGANVLTF.

This chain uses TRBV12-3 or TRBV12-4 with TRBJ2-3, with 11 bases lining up with TRBD2. J lost 10 bases, V lost 6 bases, and 9 bases had no gene match. The CDR3 loop spans 14 amino acids. DNA of the CDR3: TGTGCCAGCAGACCTAGCGGGGGGCCGGTCGCGCAGTATTTT. Residues: CASRPSGGPVAQYF.

Ten or more counts support this clonotype. This chain uses TRBV7-8 with TRBJ1-5; D is perhaps TRBD1 (5 bases). Germline V CDR1 and CDR2: SGHVS, FQNEAQ. The CDR3 is 15 residues long. Trimming cost V 5 bases and J 0 bases, with 11 bases left between them. In DNA, the CDR3 is TGTGCCAGCAGCCCAGGGTCAGGTAGCAATCAGCCCCAGCATTTT. This codes for CASSPGSGSNQPQHF.

This CDR3 is CSVFGGPNTGELFF. Written as DNA, the CDR3 is TGCAGCGTGTTCGGGGGTCCGAACACCGGGGAGCTGTTTTTT. J is TRBJ2-2 and V is TRBV29-1, with D possibly TRBD2 on 6 matching bases. Germline V gene lookup returns CDR1 SQVTM and CDR2 ANQGSEA. The CDR3 has 14 residues. V lost 6 bases, J lost 0 bases, and 11 bases lay in between.

The chain carries TRBV9 and TRBJ2-1, with D hard to call. This CDR3 region has 16 residues. V was shortened by 3 bases and J by 5 bases, with 18 bases between the two germline ends. The germline gives CDR1 SGDLS, CDR2 YYNGEE. The chain's CDR3 is CASSAPRREPNNEQFF. The DNA of the CDR3 is TGTGCCAGCAGCGCCCCTCGAAGAGAACCCAACAATGAGCAGTTCTTC.